This entry lists 25 T cell receptor beta chains sequenced from one sample in a study of PD-1 blockade in classical Hodgkin lymphoma. Relapse was seen in all patients after autologous stem cell transplantation, and brentuximab vedotin exposure was variable. Repertoires were generated with immunoSEQ multiplex PCR, while TCRdb's copy carries only in-frame clones and drops some. The table shows approximately 32,000 clones, with roughly four fifths occurring only once. The starting material was peripheral blood mononuclear cells (PBMCs), obtained at baseline. The receptors originated from a human donor with classical Hodgkin lymphoma.

This clone came up a few times. The rearrangement links TRBV18 to TRBJ1-5; D might be TRBD1 (6 bases). The CDR3 has 13 amino acids. Germline CDR1 and CDR2: KGHSH and LQKENI. V was shortened by 2 bases and J by 7 bases, with 9 bases between the two germline ends. DNA for the CDR3: TGTGCCAGCTCACCAGGAGGGGGACAGCCCCAGCATTTT. Encoded protein: CASSPGGGQPQHF.

This chain joins TRBV29-1 and TRBJ1-1, with D possibly TRBD1 on 5 matching bases. Per the germline V gene, CDR1 is SQVTM and CDR2 is ANQGSEA. Trimming stripped 6 bases from V and 2 bases from J, with 13 bases between. The CDR3 loop spans 13 amino acids. The CDR3 loop reads CSVLPQGNTEAFF. The CDR3, as DNA: TGCAGCGTGTTACCCCAGGGAAACACTGAAGCTTTCTTT.

The rearrangement uses TRBV7-9 and TRBJ1-5; D gene uncertain. Germline-derived CDR1 and CDR2 are SEHNR and FQNEAQ (reference sequence). The CDR3 has 17 residues. The ends were cut back, 3 bases at V and 2 bases at J, with 17 bases in the middle. In DNA, the CDR3 is TGTGCCAGCAGCTTCGGTCGAGGAGGGAGTGGCAATCAGCCCCAGCATTTT. The encoded protein is CASSFGRGGSGNQPQHF.

This rearrangement joins TRBV19 to TRBJ2-3; 7 positions match TRBD2. The V segment lost 5 bases and the J segment 4 bases; nucleotides outside the gene matches: 6. The CDR3 has 14 amino acids. Germline CDR1 LNHDA, CDR2 SQIVND (reference sequence). The CDR3 reads CASSFRGDADTQYF. CDR3 coding DNA: TGTGCCAGTAGTTTTCGGGGGGATGCAGATACGCAGTATTTT.

V gene TRBV4-2 combines with J gene TRBJ1-3, with TRBD1 matching over 8 bases. V lost 0 bases to trimming and J lost 4 bases; unmatched junction nucleotides: 5. This CDR3 is built from 16 residues. Germline lookup yields CDR1 LGHNA and CDR2 YNFKEQ. The CDR3 nucleotides are TGTGCCAGCAGCCAAGATCGGACAGGGTCCGGAAACACCATATATTTT. Amino acid sequence: CASSQDRTGSGNTIYF.

V is TRBV5-4 and J is TRBJ1-1; D call uncertain. The CDR3 has 11 amino acids. V lost 0 bases and J 7 bases, leaving 4 bases between the germline ends. Per germline, CDR1 SGHNT and CDR2 YYREEE (reference sequence). Here the CDR3 reads CASSLGLEAFF. For the CDR3, the DNA is TGTGCCAGCAGCTTGGGACTTGAAGCTTTCTTT.

The chain links TRBV18 to TRBJ1-3; D is undetermined. Germline CDR1 is KGHSH and CDR2 is LQKENI. This CDR3 has 13 residues. With 0 bases removed from V and 8 bases from J, the gap between germline ends came to 8 bases. The CDR3 sequence: CASSPPNEDTIYF. The CDR3 nucleotides are TGTGCCAGCTCACCACCGAATGAGGACACCATATATTTT.

This chain links TRBV6-5 with TRBJ2-1; 8 bases line up with TRBD1. CDR1 and CDR2 (germline): MNHEY, SVGAGI. This CDR3 region has 13 residues. Trimming removed 7 bases from V and 9 bases from J; junction bases left unmatched: 8. CDR3 amino acids: CASNTQGAPEQFF. Here the CDR3 DNA reads TGTGCCAGCAACACTCAGGGGGCGCCTGAGCAGTTCTTC.

This chain links TRBV4-3 with TRBJ1-6, with 12 bases lining up with TRBD1. The CDR3 runs 18 residues. The junction had 11 bases not matched to a gene; V was cut back by 1 base and J by 10 bases. Germline CDR1 is LGHNA and CDR2 is YSLEER. The CDR3 sequence is CASSQVAGQGALGSPLHF. As DNA, the CDR3 is TGCGCCAGCAGCCAAGTAGCGGGACAGGGGGCCCTCGGATCACCCCTCCACTTT.

This clone was recorded only once. This chain connects TRBV7-9 to TRBJ1-1; maybe TRBD1 (6 bases). Trimming took 3 bases from V and 3 from J, leaving 11 bases between them. In germline, CDR1 is SEHNR, CDR2 FQNEAQ (reference sequence). The CDR3 is 14 residues long. CDR3 amino acids: CASSFAGEDTEAFF. For the CDR3, the DNA is TGTGCCAGCAGCTTTGCAGGGGAGGACACTGAAGCTTTCTTT.

The chain couples TRBV7-2 to TRBJ1-2; 8 bases fit TRBD1. CDR1 and CDR2 from the germline V gene are SGHTA and FQGNSA. The CDR3 is 13 amino acids. The junction had 3 bases not matched to a gene; V was cut back by 4 bases and J by 5 bases. The CDR3 loop is CASSSGQGYGYTF. The CDR3 nucleotides read TGTGCCAGCAGCTCTGGACAGGGTTATGGCTACACCTTC.

The chain couples TRBV5-4 to TRBJ1-1; D might be TRBD1 (6 bases). Trimming removed 0 bases at V and 0 bases at J, with 6 bases between. Germline V lookup: CDR1 SGHNT, CDR2 YYREEE (reference sequence). This CDR3 is 14 amino acids long. The CDR3 DNA follows: TGTGCCAGCAGCTTGGACAGGGTGAACACTGAAGCTTTCTTT. This encodes CASSLDRVNTEAFF.

The chain uses TRBV9 and TRBJ2-1, with D unclear. The germline CDR1 and CDR2 sequences are SGDLS and YYNGEE. CDR3 length: 13 amino acids. V shed 4 bases and J shed 10 bases, with 15 bases lying between them. DNA for the CDR3: TGTGCCAGCAGCCAGAACCGGGCCGGCGAGCAGTTCTTC. It yields the protein CASSQNRAGEQFF.

The rearrangement links TRBV19 to TRBJ1-2; perhaps TRBD1 as D (6 bases). The V gene lost 5 bases and the J gene lost 8 bases, with 24 bases spanning the gap. Germline CDR1 and CDR2: LNHDA and SQIVND (reference sequence). The length of the CDR3 is 16 residues. The DNA of the CDR3 is TGTGCCAGTAGTGTACTTAGCCTACAGGGTATGGTCGGCTACACCTTC. Residues: CASSVLSLQGMVGYTF.

This clone was detected only once. The chain recombines TRBV5-1 with TRBJ1-2; D is perhaps TRBD1 (5 bases). Per the germline V gene, CDR1 is SGHRS and CDR2 is YFSETQ. V was clipped by 3 bases and J by 4 bases, with 13 bases between them. CDR3 length: 14 amino acids. This CDR3 reads CASSSQGSGYGYTF. The CDR3 DNA reads TGCGCCAGCAGCTCTCAGGGCTCCGGCTATGGCTACACCTTC. Full variable domain (outside the CDR3, taken from reference TRBV5-1 and TRBJ1-2): KAGVTQTPRYLIKTRGQQVTLSCSPISGHRSVSWYQQTPGQGLQFLFEYFSETQRNKGNFPGRFSGRQFSNSRSEMNVSTLELGDSALYLCASSSQGSGYGYTFGSGTRLTVV.

The gene calls are TRBV27 and TRBJ1-2; a weak D match, TRBD1 (5 bases). CDR1 and CDR2 from the germline V gene are MNHEY and SMNVEV (reference sequence). Trimming cost V 6 bases and J 3 bases, with 14 bases left between them. The CDR3 consists of 14 residues. CDR3 in amino acids: CASREGNQDYGYTF. CDR3 in DNA: TGTGCCAGCAGGGAGGGGAATCAAGACTATGGCTACACCTTC.

The genes are TRBV5-5 and TRBJ1-1; 7 bases match TRBD1. There are 14 residues in the CDR3. J was trimmed by 4 bases and V by 1 base; bases with no gene match: 4. Germline CDR1 reads SGHKS; CDR2 reads YYEKEE (reference sequence). The CDR3 protein is CASSLTGEGTEAFF. The CDR3 nucleotides are TGTGCCAGCAGCTTGACAGGGGAAGGCACTGAAGCTTTCTTT. The whole variable domain, filled in from reference TRBV5-5 and TRBJ1-1, reads DAGVTQSPTHLIKTRGQQVTLRCSPISGHKSVSWYQQVLGQGPQFIFQYYEKEERGRGNFPDRFSARQFPNYSSELNVNALLLGDSALYLCASSLTGEGTEAFFGQGTRLTVV.

The V gene is TRBV6-1, the J gene TRBJ1-2, with 8 positions matching TRBD1. Trimming removed 3 bases from V and 3 bases from J; junction bases left unmatched: 6. CDR1 is MNHNS and CDR2 is SASEGT in the germline V gene. The CDR3 length is 15 residues. CDR3 in amino acids: CASSELGTGYYGYTF. In nucleotides, the CDR3 is TGTGCCAGCAGTGAGCTGGGGACAGGTTACTATGGCTACACCTTC.

The V call is TRBV2, the J call TRBJ1-5; tentatively, D is TRBD1 (5 bases). Germline assignment: CDR1 SNHLY and CDR2 FYNNEI. This CDR3 has 14 residues. V was shortened by 5 bases and J by 6 bases, with 14 bases between the two germline ends. The CDR3 spells CASSPRSGGQPQHF. CDR3 in DNA: TGTGCCAGCAGTCCTAGGTCCGGGGGTCAGCCCCAGCATTTT.

V usage is TRBV7-6 and J usage is TRBJ1-1; 7 bases are a match to TRBD1. CDR1 is SGHVS and CDR2 is FNYEAQ in the germline V gene. This CDR3 is 14 amino acids long. V dropped 4 bases and J dropped 6; count of bases not matched to a gene: 8. The CDR3 DNA reads TGTGCCAGCAGCTCGAGCCAGGGGGAGGCTGAAGCTTTCTTT. It encodes CASSSSQGEAEAFF.

The J gene is TRBJ2-7, the V gene TRBV28, with 11 bases aligning to TRBD1. The trim removed 5 bases at V and 7 bases at J, leaving 10 bases unmatched. Germline assignment: CDR1 MDHEN and CDR2 SYDVKM. The CDR3 contains 15 residues. The CDR3 region is CASSLRTGGIGEQYF. The CDR3 nucleotides read TGTGCCAGCAGTCTTAGGACAGGGGGCATAGGGGAGCAGTACTTC.

The chain is built from TRBV10-3 and TRBJ1-1; perhaps TRBD1 as D (6 bases). Germline CDR1 reads ENHRY; CDR2 reads SYGVKD. There are 16 residues in the CDR3. V was pared by 4 bases and J by 3 bases, with 18 bases between. The CDR3 bases are TGTGCCATCAGTGTAGGAGGTGGGGGGGCGGACACTGAAGCTTTCTTT. This codes for CAISVGGGGADTEAFF.

In this sample, this clone turned up a few times. The chain links TRBV15 to TRBJ2-1; 10 bases are a match to TRBD2. CDR3 length: 13 residues. J lost 10 bases, V lost 3 bases, and 3 bases had no gene match. Looked up from germline, CDR1 is LNHNV and CDR2 is YYDKDF (reference sequence). The CDR3 loop is CATSSLAGEEQFF. The CDR3 DNA sequence: TGTGCCACCAGCAGTCTAGCGGGGGAAGAGCAGTTCTTC.

This rearrangement joins TRBV18 to TRBJ1-1, with TRBD1 as a possible D gene (5 bases). The germline V and J ends were trimmed by 6 bases and 4 bases, with 21 bases remaining between them. The CDR3 is 16 residues long. CDR1 and CDR2 (germline): KGHSH, LQKENI. CDR3 sequence: CASSLSRSRDGTEAFF. Here the CDR3 DNA reads TGTGCCAGCTCGCTATCGCGGAGCAGGGACGGCACTGAAGCTTTCTTT.

The rearrangement uses TRBV7-2 and TRBJ2-4; the D call may be TRBD1 or TRBD2 (5 bases each). Trimming took 2 bases from V and 8 from J, leaving 13 bases between them. The CDR3 contains 14 residues. Germline CDR1 reads SGHTA; CDR2 reads FQGNSA. The CDR3 reads CASSLQPQGDIQYF. The CDR3 DNA reads as TGTGCCAGCAGCTTACAACCTCAGGGAGACATTCAGTACTTC.